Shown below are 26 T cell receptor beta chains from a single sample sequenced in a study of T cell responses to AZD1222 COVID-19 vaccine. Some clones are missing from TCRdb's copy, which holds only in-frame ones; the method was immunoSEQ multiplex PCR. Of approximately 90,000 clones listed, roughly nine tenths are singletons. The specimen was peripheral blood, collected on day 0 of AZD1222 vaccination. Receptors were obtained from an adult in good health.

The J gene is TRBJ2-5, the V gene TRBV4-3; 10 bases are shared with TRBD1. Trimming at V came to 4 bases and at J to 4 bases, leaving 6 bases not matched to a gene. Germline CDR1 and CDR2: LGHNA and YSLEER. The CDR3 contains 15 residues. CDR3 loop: CASSLTGTGAETQYF. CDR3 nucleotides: TGCGCCAGCAGCCTAACCGGGACAGGGGCAGAGACCCAGTACTTC.

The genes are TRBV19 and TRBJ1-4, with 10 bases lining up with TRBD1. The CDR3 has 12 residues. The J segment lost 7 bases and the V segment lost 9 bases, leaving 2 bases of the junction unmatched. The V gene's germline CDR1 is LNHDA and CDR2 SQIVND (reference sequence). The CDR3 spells CASRDRGEKLFF. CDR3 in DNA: TGTGCCAGCAGGGACAGGGGTGAAAAACTGTTTTTT.

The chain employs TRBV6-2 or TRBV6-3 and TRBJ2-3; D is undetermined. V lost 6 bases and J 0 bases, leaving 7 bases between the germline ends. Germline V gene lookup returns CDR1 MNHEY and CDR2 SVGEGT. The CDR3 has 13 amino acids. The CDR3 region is CASSHGSTDTQYF. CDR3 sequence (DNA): TGTGCCAGCAGCCACGGGAGCACAGATACGCAGTATTTT.

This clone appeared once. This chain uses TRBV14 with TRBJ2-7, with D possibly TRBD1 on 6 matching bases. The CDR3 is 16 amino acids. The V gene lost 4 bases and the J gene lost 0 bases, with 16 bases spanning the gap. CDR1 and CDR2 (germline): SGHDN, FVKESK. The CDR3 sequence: CASSPLGQSFSYEQYF. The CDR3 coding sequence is TGTGCCAGCAGCCCACTCGGACAGTCTTTCTCCTACGAGCAGTACTTC. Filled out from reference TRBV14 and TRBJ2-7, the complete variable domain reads EAGVTQFPSHSVIEKGQTVTLRCDPISGHDNLYWYRRVMGKEIKFLLHFVKESKQDESGMPNNRFLAERTGGTYSTLKVQPAELEDSGVYFCASSPLGQSFSYEQYFGPGTRLTVT.

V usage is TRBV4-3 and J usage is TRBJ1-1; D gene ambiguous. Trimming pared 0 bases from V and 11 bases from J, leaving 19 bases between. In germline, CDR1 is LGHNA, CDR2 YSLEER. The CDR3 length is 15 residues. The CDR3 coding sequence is TGCGCCAGCAGCCAAGATCGGGGAGGGAAAGGGAGGGCTTTCTTT. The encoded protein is CASSQDRGGKGRAFF.

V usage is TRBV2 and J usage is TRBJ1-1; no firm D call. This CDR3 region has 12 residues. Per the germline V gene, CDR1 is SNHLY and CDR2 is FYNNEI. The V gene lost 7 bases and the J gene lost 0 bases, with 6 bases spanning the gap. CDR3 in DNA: TGTGCCAGCAACGGGATGAACACTGAAGCTTTCTTT. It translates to CASNGMNTEAFF.

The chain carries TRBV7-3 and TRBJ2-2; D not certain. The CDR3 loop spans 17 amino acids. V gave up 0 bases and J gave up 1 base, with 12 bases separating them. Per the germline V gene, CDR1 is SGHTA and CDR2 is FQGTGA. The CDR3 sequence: CASSLTSLKGNTGELFF. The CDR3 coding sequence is TGTGCCAGCAGCTTAACGTCGCTCAAGGGGAACACCGGGGAGCTGTTTTTT.

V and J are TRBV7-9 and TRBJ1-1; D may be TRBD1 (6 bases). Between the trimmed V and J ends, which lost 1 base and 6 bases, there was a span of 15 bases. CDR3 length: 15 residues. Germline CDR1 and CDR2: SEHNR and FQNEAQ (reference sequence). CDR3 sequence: CASSLVSGGASEAFF. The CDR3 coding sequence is TGTGCCAGCAGCTTAGTTTCCGGGGGCGCATCTGAAGCTTTCTTT.

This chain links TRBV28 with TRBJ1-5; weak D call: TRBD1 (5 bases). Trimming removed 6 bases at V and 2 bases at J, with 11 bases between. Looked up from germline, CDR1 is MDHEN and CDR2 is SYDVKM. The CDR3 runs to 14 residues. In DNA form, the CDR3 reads TGTGCCAGCAGCCGACAGATAGGCAATCAGCCCCAGCATTTT. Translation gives CASSRQIGNQPQHF. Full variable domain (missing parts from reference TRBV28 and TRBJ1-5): DVKVTQSSRYLVKRTGEKVFLECVQDMDHENMFWYRQDPGLGLRLIYFSYDVKMKEKGDIPEGYSVSREKKERFSLILESASTNQTSMYLCASSRQIGNQPQHFGDGTRLSIL.

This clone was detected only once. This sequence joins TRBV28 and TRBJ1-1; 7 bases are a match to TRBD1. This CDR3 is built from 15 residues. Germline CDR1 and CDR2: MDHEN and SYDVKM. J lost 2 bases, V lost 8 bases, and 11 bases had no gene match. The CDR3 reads CASLRSDRVNTEAFF. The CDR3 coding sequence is TGTGCCAGCCTCCGGTCCGACAGGGTCAACACTGAAGCTTTCTTT.

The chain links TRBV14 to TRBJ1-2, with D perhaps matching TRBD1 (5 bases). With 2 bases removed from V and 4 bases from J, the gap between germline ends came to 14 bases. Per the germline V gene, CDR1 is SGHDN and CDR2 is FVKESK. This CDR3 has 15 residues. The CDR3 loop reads CASSQRWNRLYGYTF. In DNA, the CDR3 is TGTGCCAGCAGCCAACGATGGAACAGGCTCTATGGCTACACCTTC.

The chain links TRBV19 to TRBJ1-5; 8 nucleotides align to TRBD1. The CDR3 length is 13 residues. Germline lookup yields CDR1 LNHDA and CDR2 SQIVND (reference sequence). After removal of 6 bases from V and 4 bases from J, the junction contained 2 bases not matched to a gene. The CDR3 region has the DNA TGTGCCAGTAGGGACAGGGAAAATCAGCCCCAGCATTTT. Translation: CASRDRENQPQHF. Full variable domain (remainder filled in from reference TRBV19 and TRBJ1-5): DGGITQSPKYLFRKEGQNVTLSCEQNLNHDAMYWYRQDPGQGLRLIYYSQIVNDFQKGDIAEGYSVSREKKESFPLTVTSAQKNPTAFYLCASRDRENQPQHFGDGTRLSIL.

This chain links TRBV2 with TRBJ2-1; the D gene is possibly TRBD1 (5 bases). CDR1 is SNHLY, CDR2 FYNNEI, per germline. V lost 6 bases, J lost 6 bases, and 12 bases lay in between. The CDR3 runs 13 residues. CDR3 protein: CASRWGGPNEQFF. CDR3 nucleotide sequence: TGTGCCAGCAGGTGGGGCGGACCCAATGAGCAGTTCTTC.

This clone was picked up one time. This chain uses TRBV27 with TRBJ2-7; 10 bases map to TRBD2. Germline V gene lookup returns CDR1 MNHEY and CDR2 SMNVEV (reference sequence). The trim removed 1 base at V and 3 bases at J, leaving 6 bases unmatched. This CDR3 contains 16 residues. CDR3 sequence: CASSLWASGSIYEQYF. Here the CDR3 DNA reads TGTGCCAGCAGTTTATGGGCTAGCGGGAGCATCTACGAGCAGTACTTC.

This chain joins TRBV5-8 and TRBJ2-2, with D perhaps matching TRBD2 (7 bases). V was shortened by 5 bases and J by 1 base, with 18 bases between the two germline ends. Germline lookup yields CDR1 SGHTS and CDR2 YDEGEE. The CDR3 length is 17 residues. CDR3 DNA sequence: TGTGCCAGCAGTCCTACAGGGACTACCATGAACACCGGGGAGCTGTTTTTT. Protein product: CASSPTGTTMNTGELFF.

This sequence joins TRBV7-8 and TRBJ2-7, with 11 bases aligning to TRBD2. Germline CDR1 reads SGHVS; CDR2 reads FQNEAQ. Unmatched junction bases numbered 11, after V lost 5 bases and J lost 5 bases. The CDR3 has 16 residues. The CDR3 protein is CASSPPTSGSPHEQYF. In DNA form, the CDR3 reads TGTGCCAGCAGCCCGCCCACTAGCGGGAGTCCACACGAGCAGTACTTC.

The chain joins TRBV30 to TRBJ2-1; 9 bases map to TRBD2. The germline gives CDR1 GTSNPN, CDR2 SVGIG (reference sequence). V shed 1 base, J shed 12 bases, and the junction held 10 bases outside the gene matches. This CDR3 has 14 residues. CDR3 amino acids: CAWSGGLALLGQFF. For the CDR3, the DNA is TGTGCCTGGAGTGGGGGACTAGCCCTTCTAGGGCAGTTCTTC.

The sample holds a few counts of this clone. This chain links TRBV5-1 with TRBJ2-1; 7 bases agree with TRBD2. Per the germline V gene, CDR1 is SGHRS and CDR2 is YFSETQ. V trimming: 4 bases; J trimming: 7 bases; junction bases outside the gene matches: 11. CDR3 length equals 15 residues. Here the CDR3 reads CASSPEVLAQNEQFF. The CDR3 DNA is TGCGCCAGCAGCCCTGAGGTACTAGCGCAGAATGAGCAGTTCTTC.

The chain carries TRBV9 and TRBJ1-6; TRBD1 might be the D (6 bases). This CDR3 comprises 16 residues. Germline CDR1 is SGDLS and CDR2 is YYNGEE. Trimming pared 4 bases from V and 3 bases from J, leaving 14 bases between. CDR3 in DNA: TGTGCCAGCAGCCCCACGACAGGAATCTATAATTCACCCCTCCACTTT. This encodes CASSPTTGIYNSPLHF.

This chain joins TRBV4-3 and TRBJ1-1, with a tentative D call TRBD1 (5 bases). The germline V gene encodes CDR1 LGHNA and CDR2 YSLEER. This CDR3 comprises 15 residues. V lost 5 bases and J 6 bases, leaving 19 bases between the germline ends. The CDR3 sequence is CASSDAQRGVAEAFF. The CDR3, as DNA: TGCGCCAGCAGCGACGCCCAACGGGGGGTGGCTGAAGCTTTCTTT.

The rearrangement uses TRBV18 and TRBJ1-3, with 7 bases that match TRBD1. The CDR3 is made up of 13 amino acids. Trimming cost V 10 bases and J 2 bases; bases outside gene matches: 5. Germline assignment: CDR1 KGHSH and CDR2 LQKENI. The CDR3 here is CAIAGTAGNTIYF. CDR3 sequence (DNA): TGTGCCATTGCCGGGACAGCTGGAAACACCATATATTTT.

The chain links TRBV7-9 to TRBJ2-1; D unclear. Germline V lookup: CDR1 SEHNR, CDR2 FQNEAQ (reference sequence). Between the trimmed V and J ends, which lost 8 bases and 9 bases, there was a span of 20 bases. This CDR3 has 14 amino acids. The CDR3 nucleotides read TGTGCCAGCGGCGGCTGGAAGATAGTGACTGAGCAGTTCTTC. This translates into CASGGWKIVTEQFF.

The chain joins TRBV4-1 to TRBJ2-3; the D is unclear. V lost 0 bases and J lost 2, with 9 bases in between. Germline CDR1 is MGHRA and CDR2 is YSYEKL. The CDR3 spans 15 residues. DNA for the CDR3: TGCGCCAGCAGCCAAGATGGCACTAACACAGATACGCAGTATTTT. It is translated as CASSQDGTNTDTQYF.

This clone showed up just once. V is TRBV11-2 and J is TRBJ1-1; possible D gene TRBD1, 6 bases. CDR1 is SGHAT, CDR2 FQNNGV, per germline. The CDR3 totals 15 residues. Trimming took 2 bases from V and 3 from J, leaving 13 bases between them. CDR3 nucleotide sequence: TGTGCCAGCAGCTTATTGGGGGGCGCAGACACTGAAGCTTTCTTT. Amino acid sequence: CASSLLGGADTEAFF.

CDR3 sequence reads: CASRLTGAYTEAFF. The CDR3 DNA reads TGTGCCAGCAGATTGACAGGGGCTTACACTGAAGCTTTCTTT. This rearrangement joins TRBV6-5 to TRBJ1-1; TRBD1 matches at 8 bases. The V gene end was trimmed by 6 bases and the J gene end by 3 bases; junction bases not matched to a gene: 6. The CDR3 consists of 14 residues. CDR1 and CDR2 (germline): MNHEY, SVGAGI.

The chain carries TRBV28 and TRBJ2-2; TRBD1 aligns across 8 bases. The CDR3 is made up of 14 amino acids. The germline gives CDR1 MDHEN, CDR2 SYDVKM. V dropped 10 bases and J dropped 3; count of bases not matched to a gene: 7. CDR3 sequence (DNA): TGTGCCACCGGTGGACAGGGACACACCGGGGAGCTGTTTTTT. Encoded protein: CATGGQGHTGELFF.